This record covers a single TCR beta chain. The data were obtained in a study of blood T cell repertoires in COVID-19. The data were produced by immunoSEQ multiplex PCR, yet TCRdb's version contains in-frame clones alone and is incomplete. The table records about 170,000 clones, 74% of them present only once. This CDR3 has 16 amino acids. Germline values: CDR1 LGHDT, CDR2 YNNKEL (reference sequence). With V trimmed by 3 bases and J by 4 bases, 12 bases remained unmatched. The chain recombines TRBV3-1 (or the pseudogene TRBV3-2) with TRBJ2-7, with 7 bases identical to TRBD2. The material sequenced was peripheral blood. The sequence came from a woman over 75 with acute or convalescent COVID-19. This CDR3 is CASSHSPGGRGYEQYF. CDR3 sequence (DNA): TGTGCCAGCAGCCACTCCCCTGGCGGGAGAGGGTACGAGCAGTACTTC.